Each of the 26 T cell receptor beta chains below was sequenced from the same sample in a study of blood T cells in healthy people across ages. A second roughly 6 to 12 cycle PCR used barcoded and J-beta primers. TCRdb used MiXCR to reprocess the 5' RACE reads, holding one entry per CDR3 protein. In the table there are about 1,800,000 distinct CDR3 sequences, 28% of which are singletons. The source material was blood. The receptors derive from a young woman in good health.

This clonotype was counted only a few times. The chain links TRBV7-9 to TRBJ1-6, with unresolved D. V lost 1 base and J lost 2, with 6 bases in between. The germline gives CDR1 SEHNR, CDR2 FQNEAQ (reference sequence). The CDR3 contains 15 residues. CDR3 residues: CASSLVGAYNSPLHF. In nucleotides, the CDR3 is TGTGCCAGCAGCTTAGTGGGTGCCTATAATTCACCCCTCCACTTT.

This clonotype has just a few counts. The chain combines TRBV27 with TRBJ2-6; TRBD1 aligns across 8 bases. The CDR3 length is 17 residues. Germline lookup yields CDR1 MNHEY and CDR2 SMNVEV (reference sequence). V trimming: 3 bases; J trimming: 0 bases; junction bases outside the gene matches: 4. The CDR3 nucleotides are TGTGCCAGCAGTTTTACAGGGGGTTACTCTGGGGCCAACGTCCTGACTTTC. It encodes CASSFTGGYSGANVLTF.

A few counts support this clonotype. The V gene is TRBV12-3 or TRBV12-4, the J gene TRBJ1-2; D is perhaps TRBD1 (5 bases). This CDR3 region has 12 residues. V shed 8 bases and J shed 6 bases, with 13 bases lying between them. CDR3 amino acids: CASRGRGHGYTF. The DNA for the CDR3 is TGTGCCAGCCGGGGGAGAGGGCATGGCTACACCTTC.

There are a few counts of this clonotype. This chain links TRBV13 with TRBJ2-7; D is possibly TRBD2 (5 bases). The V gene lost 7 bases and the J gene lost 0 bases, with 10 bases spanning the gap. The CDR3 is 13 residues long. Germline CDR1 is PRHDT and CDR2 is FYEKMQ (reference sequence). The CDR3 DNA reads TGTGCCAGCAAGAGGGAAAACTCCTACGAGCAGTACTTC. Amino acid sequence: CASKRENSYEQYF.

The CDR3 bases are TGCGCCAGCAGCTTGGGACAAGGCGTAGGGGGTGAGCAGTTCTTC. Protein: CASSLGQGVGGEQFF. The chain employs TRBV5-1 and TRBJ2-1; D may be TRBD1 (6 bases). Trimming removed 0 bases from V and 9 bases from J, with 16 bases in between. Looked up from germline, CDR1 is SGHRS and CDR2 is YFSETQ. The CDR3 sequence is 15 residues long.

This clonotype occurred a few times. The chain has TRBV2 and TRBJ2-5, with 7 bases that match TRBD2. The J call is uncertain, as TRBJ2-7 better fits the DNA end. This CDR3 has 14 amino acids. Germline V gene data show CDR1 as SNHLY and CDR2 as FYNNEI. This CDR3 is CASSPLTSRDEQYF. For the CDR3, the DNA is TGTGCCAGCAGCCCCTTGACTAGCCGGGACGAGCAGTACTTC.

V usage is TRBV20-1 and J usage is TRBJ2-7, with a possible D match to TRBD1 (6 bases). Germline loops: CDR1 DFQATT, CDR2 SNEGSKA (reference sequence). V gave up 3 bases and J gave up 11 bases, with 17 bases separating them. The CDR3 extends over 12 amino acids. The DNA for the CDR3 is TGCAGTGCTAGGGGGGCGAGGGTGACCGAGTACTTC. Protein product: CSARGARVTEYF.

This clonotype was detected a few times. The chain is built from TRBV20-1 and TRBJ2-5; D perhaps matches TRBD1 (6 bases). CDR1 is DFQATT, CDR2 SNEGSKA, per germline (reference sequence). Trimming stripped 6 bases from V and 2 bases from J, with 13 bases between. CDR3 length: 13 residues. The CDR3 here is CSAQTDSQETQYF. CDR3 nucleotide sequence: TGCAGTGCCCAAACGGACAGTCAAGAGACCCAGTACTTC.

CDR3 in amino acids: CSAPSTFYYGYTF. The CDR3 DNA follows: TGCAGTGCCCCAAGCACATTTTACTATGGCTACACCTTC. The chain combines TRBV20-1 with TRBJ1-2, with D uncertain. This CDR3 contains 13 residues. Germline V gene lookup returns CDR1 DFQATT and CDR2 SNEGSKA (reference sequence). Trimming stripped 6 bases from V and 3 bases from J, with 14 bases between.

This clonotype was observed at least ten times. CDR3 amino acids: CASSLLGGEAFF. In nucleotides, the CDR3 is TGTGCCAGCAGCTTACTCGGGGGTGAAGCTTTCTTT. The J gene is TRBJ1-1, the V gene TRBV7-9, with a possible D match to TRBD1 (5 bases). CDR3 size: 12 residues. CDR1 is SEHNR, CDR2 FQNEAQ, per germline (reference sequence). V shed 2 bases and J shed 7 bases, with 8 bases lying between them. The variable domain in full, with the rest retrieved from reference TRBV7-9 and TRBJ1-1, is DTGVSQNPRHKITKRGQNVTFRCDPISEHNRLYWYRQTLGQGPEFLTYFQNEAQLEKSRLLSDRFSAERPKGSFSTLEIQRTEQGDSAMYLCASSLLGGEAFFGQGTRLTVV.

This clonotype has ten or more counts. The CDR3 loop reads CASSQGEDRFYGYTF. The CDR3 DNA reads TGCGCCAGCAGCCAAGGCGAGGACAGGTTCTATGGCTACACCTTC. The V gene is TRBV4-3, the J gene TRBJ1-2; the match to TRBD1 covers 7 bases. This CDR3 contains 15 residues. CDR1 and CDR2 (germline): LGHNA, YSLEER. After removal of 1 base from V and 4 bases from J, the junction contained 6 bases not matched to a gene.

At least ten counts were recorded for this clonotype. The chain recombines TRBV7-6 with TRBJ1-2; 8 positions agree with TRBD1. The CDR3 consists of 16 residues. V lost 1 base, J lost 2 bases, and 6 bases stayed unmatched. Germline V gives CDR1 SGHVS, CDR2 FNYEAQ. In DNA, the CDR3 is TGTGCCAGCAGCTTAGAGCCAGGGGGCGCAAACTATGGCTACACCTTC. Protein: CASSLEPGGANYGYTF.

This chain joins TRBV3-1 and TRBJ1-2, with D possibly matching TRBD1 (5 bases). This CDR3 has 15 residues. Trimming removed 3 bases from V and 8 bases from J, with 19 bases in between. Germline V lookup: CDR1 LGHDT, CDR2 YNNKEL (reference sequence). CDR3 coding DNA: TGTGCCAGCAGCCAGGTTCCGGGACCTTCAGGCGGCTACACCTTC. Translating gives CASSQVPGPSGGYTF.

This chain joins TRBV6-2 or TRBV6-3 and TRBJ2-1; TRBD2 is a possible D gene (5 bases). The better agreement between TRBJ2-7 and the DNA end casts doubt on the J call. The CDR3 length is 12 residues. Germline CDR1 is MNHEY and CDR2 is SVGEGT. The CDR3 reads CASSTSGHEQYF. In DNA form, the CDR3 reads TGTGCCAGCAGTACTAGTGGCCATGAGCAGTACTTC.

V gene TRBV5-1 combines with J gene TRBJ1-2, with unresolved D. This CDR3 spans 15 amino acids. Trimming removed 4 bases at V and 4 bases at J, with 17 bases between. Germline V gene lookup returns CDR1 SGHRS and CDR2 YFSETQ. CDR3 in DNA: TGCGCCAGCAGCCAGGCCGGACGGTCTCTCTATGGCTACACCTTC. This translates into CASSQAGRSLYGYTF.

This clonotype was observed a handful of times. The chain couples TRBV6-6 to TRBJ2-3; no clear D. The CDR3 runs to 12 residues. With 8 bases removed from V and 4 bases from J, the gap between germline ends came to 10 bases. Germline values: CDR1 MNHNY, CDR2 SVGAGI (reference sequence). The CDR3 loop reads CASWPNADTQYF. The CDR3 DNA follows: TGTGCCAGCTGGCCGAACGCAGATACGCAGTATTTT.

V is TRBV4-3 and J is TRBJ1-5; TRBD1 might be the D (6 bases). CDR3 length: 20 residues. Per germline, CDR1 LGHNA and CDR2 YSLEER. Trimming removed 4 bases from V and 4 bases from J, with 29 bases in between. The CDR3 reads CASSPQGKDQGPYWNQPQHF. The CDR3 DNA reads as TGCGCCAGCAGCCCCCAGGGGAAGGACCAGGGGCCCTACTGGAATCAGCCCCAGCATTTT.

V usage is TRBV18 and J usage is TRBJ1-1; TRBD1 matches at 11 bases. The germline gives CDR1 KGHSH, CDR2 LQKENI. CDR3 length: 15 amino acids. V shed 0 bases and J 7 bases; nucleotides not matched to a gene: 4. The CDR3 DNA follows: TGTGCCAGCTCACCACCTGGACAGGGGGCGGATGAAGCTTTCTTT. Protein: CASSPPGQGADEAFF.

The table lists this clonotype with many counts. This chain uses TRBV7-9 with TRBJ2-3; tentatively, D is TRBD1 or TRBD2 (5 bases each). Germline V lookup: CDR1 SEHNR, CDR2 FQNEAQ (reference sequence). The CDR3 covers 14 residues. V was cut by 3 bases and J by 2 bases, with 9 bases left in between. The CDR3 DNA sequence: TGTGCCAGCAGCTTGGCAGGGACCACAGATACGCAGTATTTT. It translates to CASSLAGTTDTQYF.

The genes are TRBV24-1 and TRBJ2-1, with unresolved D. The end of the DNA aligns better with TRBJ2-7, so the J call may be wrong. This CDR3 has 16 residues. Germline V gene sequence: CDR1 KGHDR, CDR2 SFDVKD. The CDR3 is CATSEDSTISYNEQYF. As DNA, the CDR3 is TGTGCCACCAGTGAGGATAGCACAATCTCCTACAATGAGCAGTACTTC.

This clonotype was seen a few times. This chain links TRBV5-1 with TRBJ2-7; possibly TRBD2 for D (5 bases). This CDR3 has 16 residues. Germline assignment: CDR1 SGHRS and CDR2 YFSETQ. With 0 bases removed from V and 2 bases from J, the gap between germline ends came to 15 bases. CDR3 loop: CASSLEVAGPTYEQYF. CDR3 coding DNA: TGCGCCAGCAGCTTGGAGGTGGCGGGTCCCACCTACGAGCAGTACTTC. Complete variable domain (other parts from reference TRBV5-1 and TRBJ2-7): KAGVTQTPRYLIKTRGQQVTLSCSPISGHRSVSWYQQTPGQGLQFLFEYFSETQRNKGNFPGRFSGRQFSNSRSEMNVSTLELGDSALYLCASSLEVAGPTYEQYFGPGTRLTVT.

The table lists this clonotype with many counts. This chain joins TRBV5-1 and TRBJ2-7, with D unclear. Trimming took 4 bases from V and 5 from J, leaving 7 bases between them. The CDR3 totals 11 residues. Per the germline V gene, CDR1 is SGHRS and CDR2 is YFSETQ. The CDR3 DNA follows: TGCGCCAGCAGCACTATTGACGAGCAGTACTTC. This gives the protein CASSTIDEQYF.

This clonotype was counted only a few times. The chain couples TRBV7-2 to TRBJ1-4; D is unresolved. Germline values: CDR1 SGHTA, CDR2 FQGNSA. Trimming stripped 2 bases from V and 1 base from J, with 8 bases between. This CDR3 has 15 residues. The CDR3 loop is CASSLSYRTNEKLFF. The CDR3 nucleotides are TGTGCCAGCAGCTTATCCTACAGAACTAATGAAAAACTGTTTTTT.

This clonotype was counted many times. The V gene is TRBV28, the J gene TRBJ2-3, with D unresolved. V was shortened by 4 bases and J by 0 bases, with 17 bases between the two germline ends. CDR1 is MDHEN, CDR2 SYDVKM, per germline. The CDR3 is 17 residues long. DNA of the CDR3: TGTGCCAGCAGTTCTTCCCCAGAGAGTGTTAGCACAGATACGCAGTATTTT. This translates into CASSSSPESVSTDTQYF.

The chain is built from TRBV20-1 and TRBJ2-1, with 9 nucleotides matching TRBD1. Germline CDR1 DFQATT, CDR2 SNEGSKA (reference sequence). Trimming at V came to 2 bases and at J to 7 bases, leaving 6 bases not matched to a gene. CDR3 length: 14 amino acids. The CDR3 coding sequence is TGCAGTGCTAGACCTTGGACAGGGGAGAATGAGCAGTTCTTC. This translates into CSARPWTGENEQFF.

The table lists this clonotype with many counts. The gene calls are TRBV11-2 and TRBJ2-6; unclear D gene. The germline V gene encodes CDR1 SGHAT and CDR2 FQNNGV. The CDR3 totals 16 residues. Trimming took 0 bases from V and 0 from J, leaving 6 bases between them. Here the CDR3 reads CASSLDRVSGANVLTF. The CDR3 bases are TGTGCCAGCAGCTTAGACCGAGTCTCTGGGGCCAACGTCCTGACTTTC.